These 20 T cell receptor beta chains originate from one sample sequenced in a study of blood T cell repertoires in COVID-19 (dated by TCRdb to 2018 to 2021). The method was the immunoSEQ multiplex PCR assay. Entries here come from immuneACCESS through TCRdb and include only in-frame sequences with V and J called. Some clones fail to appear in such tables; in the studies checked, an unresolved V gene covers under half of the shortfall, and the cause of the remainder is unknown. The sample table contains 200,000 to 250,000 clones; only one count was recorded for 65% to 90% of them. The ten biggest clones cover 5% to 6.5% of the sample. The source material was peripheral blood. Every receptor here comes from a man aged 50-59 years with COVID-19, enrolled during active disease.

This chain connects TRBV6-5 to TRBJ1-3; weak D call: TRBD1 (5 bases). V dropped 4 bases and J dropped 0 bases, with 10 bases sitting between them. The CDR3 is 15 residues long. Germline CDR1 reads MNHEY; CDR2 reads SVGAGI. CDR3 in DNA: TGTGCCAGCAGTTTTGACAGCTCCTCTGGAAACACCATATATTTT. Residues: CASSFDSSSGNTIYF.

The V gene is TRBV6-5, the J gene TRBJ1-2, with 12 positions matching TRBD1. Trimming took 8 bases from V and 2 from J; bases not matched to a gene: 3. Germline-derived CDR1 and CDR2 are MNHEY and SVGAGI. The CDR3 is made up of 14 amino acids. CDR3 nucleotide sequence: TGTGCCAGCCGGGACAGGGGGCTGAACTATGGCTACACCTTC. It encodes CASRDRGLNYGYTF.

CDR3 sequence (DNA): TGTGCCAGTAGTACAGGGGGCGCGGTAGACATTCAGTACTTC. Translating gives CASSTGGAVDIQYF. The rearrangement uses TRBV19 and TRBJ2-4; TRBD1 matches at 8 bases. V was pared by 4 bases and J by 8 bases, with 7 bases of the junction left unmatched. The CDR3 extends over 14 amino acids. Germline CDR1 reads LNHDA; CDR2 reads SQIVND (reference sequence). The full variable domain, in which reference TRBV19 and TRBJ2-4 provide the parts outside the CDR3, is DGGITQSPKYLFRKEGQNVTLSCEQNLNHDAMYWYRQDPGQGLRLIYYSQIVNDFQKGDIAEGYSVSREKKESFPLTVTSAQKNPTAFYLCASSTGGAVDIQYFGAGTRLSVL.

This clone turned up a few times. The CDR3 DNA is TGTGCCAGCAGTAAGACAGGAAACTATGGCTACACCTTC. Translation gives CASSKTGNYGYTF. The gene calls are TRBV2 and TRBJ1-2, with D maybe TRBD1 (6 bases). The CDR3 sequence is 13 residues long. CDR1 SNHLY and CDR2 FYNNEI come from the germline V gene. Trimming took off 5 bases at V and 2 bases at J, with 9 bases between the two ends. Combining the CDR3 with reference TRBV2 and TRBJ1-2 gives the whole variable domain EPEVTQTPSHQVTQMGQEVILRCVPISNHLYFYWYRQILGQKVEFLVSFYNNEISEKSEIFDDQFSVERPDGSNFTLKIRSTKLEDSAMYFCASSKTGNYGYTFGSGTRLTVV.

The rearrangement uses TRBV3-1 (or the pseudogene TRBV3-2) and TRBJ2-7, with TRBD1 matching over 11 bases. Germline CDR1 is LGHDT and CDR2 is YNNKEL (reference sequence). CDR3 length equals 16 residues. J gave up 6 bases and V 0 bases, and 7 bases lay outside the gene matches. This CDR3 is CASSQDVGTGGSEQYF. The CDR3 DNA reads TGTGCCAGCAGCCAAGATGTCGGGACAGGGGGTAGCGAGCAGTACTTC.

This chain joins TRBV7-2 and TRBJ2-5; D remains unclear. Germline CDR1 is SGHTA and CDR2 is FQGNSA. There are 11 residues in the CDR3. Trimming removed 5 bases at V and 3 bases at J, with 4 bases between. The CDR3 bases are TGTGCCAGCAGCCCAAAAGAGACCCAGTACTTC. It specifies CASSPKETQYF.

CDR3 sequence (DNA): TGCAGCGTTGAAAACAGGGGGAATGGCTACACCTTC. Amino acids: CSVENRGNGYTF. This sequence joins TRBV29-1 and TRBJ1-2; 8 positions match TRBD1. Per germline, CDR1 SQVTM and CDR2 ANQGSEA. V trimming: 2 bases; J trimming: 6 bases; junction bases outside the gene matches: 2. The CDR3 spans 12 residues.

The chain couples TRBV5-4 to TRBJ1-6; TRBD1 agrees at 9 bases. CDR3 length equals 15 residues. The V gene's germline CDR1 is SGHNT and CDR2 YYREEE (reference sequence). V shed 3 bases, J shed 8 bases, and the junction held 6 bases outside the gene matches. The CDR3 sequence: CASSSGQGRYSPLHF. CDR3 DNA sequence: TGTGCCAGCAGCTCCGGACAGGGGCGATATTCACCCCTCCACTTT.

The rearrangement links TRBV29-1 to TRBJ2-7; D is possibly TRBD1 (5 bases). V gave up 7 bases and J gave up 4 bases, with 14 bases separating them. The CDR3 has 12 amino acids. CDR1 is SQVTM and CDR2 is ANQGSEA in the germline V gene. Here the CDR3 reads CSAITGRYEQYF. The CDR3 DNA reads as TGCAGCGCTATCACAGGCCGTTACGAGCAGTACTTC.

The gene calls are TRBV3-1 (or the pseudogene TRBV3-2) and TRBJ2-5, with 9 bases that match TRBD2. The trim removed 3 bases at V and 2 bases at J, leaving 10 bases unmatched. Germline values: CDR1 LGHDT, CDR2 YNNKEL (reference sequence). There are 17 residues in the CDR3. The CDR3: CASSHRRGLAGQETQYF. CDR3 nucleotides: TGTGCCAGCAGCCACCGGAGGGGGCTAGCGGGGCAAGAGACCCAGTACTTC.

This chain connects TRBV6-6 to TRBJ2-4, with 10 bases fitting TRBD1. Germline trimming cut 4 bases from V and 6 bases from J; bases unmatched to any gene: 9. This CDR3 contains 16 residues. Germline V CDR1 and CDR2: MNHNY, SVGAGI (reference sequence). DNA of the CDR3: TGTGCCAGCAGTTCTCCCCGGGACAGGGGTGCAAACATTCAGTACTTC. Translating gives CASSSPRDRGANIQYF.

The rearrangement links TRBV5-1 to TRBJ2-7, with 10 bases matching TRBD2. V lost 2 bases, J lost 3 bases, and 5 bases stayed unmatched. The CDR3 totals 15 residues. Germline loops: CDR1 SGHRS, CDR2 YFSETQ. The CDR3 region is CASSFSAGGVYEQYF. The DNA for the CDR3 is TGCGCCAGCAGCTTTTCAGCGGGGGGGGTCTACGAGCAGTACTTC.

This chain connects TRBV29-1 to TRBJ1-1; D unclear. Per the germline V gene, CDR1 is SQVTM and CDR2 is ANQGSEA. The CDR3 contains 12 residues. Trimming left V 7 bases short and J 7 bases short, with 16 bases between. The CDR3 loop reads CSASHGGREAFF. Here the CDR3 DNA reads TGCAGCGCTTCACACGGCGGCCGTGAAGCTTTCTTT.

This clone turned up a few times. This chain uses TRBV15 with TRBJ2-1; TRBD2 agrees at 12 bases. CDR3 length equals 17 residues. CDR1 is LNHNV, CDR2 YYDKDF, per germline (reference sequence). Trimming took 0 bases from V and 6 from J; bases not matched to a gene: 6. CDR3 amino acids: CATSRDASGGAINEQFF. The CDR3, as DNA: TGTGCCACCAGCAGAGACGCTAGCGGGGGGGCCATCAATGAGCAGTTCTTC. The entire variable domain, with the rest obtained from reference TRBV15 and TRBJ2-1, is as follows: DAMVIQNPRYQVTQFGKPVTLSCSQTLNHNVMYWYQQKSSQAPKLLFHYYDKDFNNEADTPDNFQSRRPNTSFCFLDIRSPGLGDTAMYLCATSRDASGGAINEQFFGPGTRLTVL.

The chain links TRBV30 to TRBJ2-2; 9 positions match TRBD1. The V gene's germline CDR1 is GTSNPN and CDR2 SVGIG (reference sequence). This CDR3 has 15 amino acids. J gave up 3 bases and V 3 bases, and 5 bases lay outside the gene matches. The CDR3 here is CAWSIQGAYTGELFF. The DNA for the CDR3 is TGTGCCTGGAGCATACAGGGGGCGTACACCGGGGAGCTGTTTTTT.

This clone was seen just once. The rearrangement uses TRBV12-5 and TRBJ2-5; 10 nucleotides match TRBD1. Germline V lookup: CDR1 LGHNT, CDR2 FRNRAP. V lost 7 bases, J lost 7 bases, and 12 bases stayed unmatched. The CDR3 has 15 amino acids. The CDR3 reads CASASGQGRIATQYF. The CDR3 DNA reads as TGTGCTAGTGCGTCGGGACAGGGGAGGATAGCGACCCAGTACTTC.

The chain combines TRBV27 with TRBJ2-1; D is perhaps TRBD2 (7 bases). Germline assignment: CDR1 MNHEY and CDR2 SMNVEV (reference sequence). The CDR3 is 14 residues long. Trimming removed 9 bases from V and 3 bases from J, with 15 bases in between. CDR3 coding DNA: TGTGCCAGTTCCGGAGGGGGGGGCTACAATGAGCAGTTCTTC. It codes for CASSGGGGYNEQFF.

This clone came up once. The gene calls are TRBV19 and TRBJ2-7; 10 bases line up with TRBD1. The length of the CDR3 is 17 residues. Germline V gives CDR1 LNHDA, CDR2 SQIVND (reference sequence). Unmatched junction bases numbered 10, after V lost 5 bases and J lost 0 bases. The CDR3 region is CASSYRPGQGFSYEQYF. The DNA for the CDR3 is TGTGCCAGTAGTTATAGACCGGGACAGGGGTTCTCCTACGAGCAGTACTTC.

This clone was counted a single time. V gene TRBV5-6 combines with J gene TRBJ1-2; tentative D call: TRBD1 (6 bases). The CDR3 has 14 residues. Germline V lookup: CDR1 SGHDT, CDR2 YYEEEE. V was clipped by 2 bases and J by 0 bases, with 8 bases between them. The CDR3 sequence: CASSLQGSNYGYTF. Here the CDR3 DNA reads TGTGCCAGCAGCTTACAGGGATCTAACTATGGCTACACCTTC.

The gene calls are TRBV5-1 and TRBJ2-3; 11 nucleotides agree with TRBD2. The J segment lost 4 bases and the V segment lost 4 bases, leaving 8 bases of the junction unmatched. Per germline, CDR1 SGHRS and CDR2 YFSETQ. CDR3 length: 16 residues. The CDR3 spells CASSPRPGLAADTQYF. Written as DNA, the CDR3 is TGCGCCAGCAGCCCGCGGCCGGGACTAGCGGCAGATACGCAGTATTTT.